This T cell receptor (beta chain) was found in a study of T cell changes during pregnancy in multiple sclerosis. With 6 bases clipped from V and 5 bases from J, the junction kept 9 bases outside the gene matches. From germline, CDR1 is ENHRY and CDR2 SYGVKD. The CDR3 runs to 15 residues. Assay: immunoSEQ multiplex PCR; the TCRdb copy retains only in-frame clones and omits some. The table lists nearly 40,000 clones, roughly nine tenths of them singletons, with around 0.73% in the top ten. In this sample, this clone turned up once. The sequenced sample was CD4+ T cells from peripheral blood mononuclear cells, obtained in the third trimester of pregnancy. The chain combines TRBV10-3 with TRBJ2-7; 11 bases agree with TRBD2. The TCR was taken from a female donor with multiple sclerosis, enrolled in a pregnancy study. This CDR3 is CAIRETSGKKDEQYF. CDR3 nucleotide sequence: TGTGCCATCAGGGAGACTAGCGGGAAAAAAGACGAGCAGTACTTC.